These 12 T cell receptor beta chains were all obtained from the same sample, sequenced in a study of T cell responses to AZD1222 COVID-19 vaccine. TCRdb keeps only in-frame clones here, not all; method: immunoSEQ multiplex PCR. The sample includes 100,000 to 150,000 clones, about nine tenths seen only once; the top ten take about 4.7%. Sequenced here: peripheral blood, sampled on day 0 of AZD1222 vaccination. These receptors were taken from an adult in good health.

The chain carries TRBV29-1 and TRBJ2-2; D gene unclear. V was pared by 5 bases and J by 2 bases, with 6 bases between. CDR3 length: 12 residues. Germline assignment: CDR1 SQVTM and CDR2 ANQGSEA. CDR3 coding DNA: TGCAGCGTTTTTACTAACACCGGGGAGCTGTTTTTT. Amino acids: CSVFTNTGELFF.

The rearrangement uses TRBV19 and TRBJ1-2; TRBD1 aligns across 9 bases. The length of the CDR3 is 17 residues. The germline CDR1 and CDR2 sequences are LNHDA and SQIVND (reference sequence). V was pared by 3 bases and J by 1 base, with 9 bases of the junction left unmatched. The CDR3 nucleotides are TGTGCCAGTAGTATTGGGACAGGGTCCTCTCTTAACTATGGCTACACCTTC. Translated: CASSIGTGSSLNYGYTF.

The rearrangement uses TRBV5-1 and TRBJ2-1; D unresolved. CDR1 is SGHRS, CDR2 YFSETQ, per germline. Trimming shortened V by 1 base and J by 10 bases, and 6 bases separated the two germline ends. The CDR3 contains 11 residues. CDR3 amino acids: CASSLKREQFF. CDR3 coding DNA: TGCGCCAGCAGCTTGAAACGGGAGCAGTTCTTC.

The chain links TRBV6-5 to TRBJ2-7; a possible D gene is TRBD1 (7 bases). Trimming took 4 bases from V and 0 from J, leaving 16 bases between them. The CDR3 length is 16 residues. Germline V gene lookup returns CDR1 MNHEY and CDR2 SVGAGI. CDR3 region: CASSSGGGGSSYEQYF. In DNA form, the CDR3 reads TGTGCCAGCAGTTCCGGTGGAGGGGGCTCCTCCTACGAGCAGTACTTC.

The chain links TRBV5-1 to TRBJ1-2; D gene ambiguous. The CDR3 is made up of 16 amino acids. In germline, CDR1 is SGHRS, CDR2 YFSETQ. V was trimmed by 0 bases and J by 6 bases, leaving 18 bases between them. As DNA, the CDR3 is TGCGCCAGCAGCTTGGGACGCGGTGGGGTTGGGAATGGCTACACCTTC. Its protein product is CASSLGRGGVGNGYTF.

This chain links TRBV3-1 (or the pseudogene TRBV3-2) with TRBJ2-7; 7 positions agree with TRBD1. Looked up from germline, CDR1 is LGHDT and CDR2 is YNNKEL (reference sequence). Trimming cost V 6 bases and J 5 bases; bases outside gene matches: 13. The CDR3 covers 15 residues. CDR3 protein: CASRDNRQGVHEQYF. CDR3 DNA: TGTGCCAGCAGGGACAATCGGCAGGGGGTGCACGAGCAGTACTTC.

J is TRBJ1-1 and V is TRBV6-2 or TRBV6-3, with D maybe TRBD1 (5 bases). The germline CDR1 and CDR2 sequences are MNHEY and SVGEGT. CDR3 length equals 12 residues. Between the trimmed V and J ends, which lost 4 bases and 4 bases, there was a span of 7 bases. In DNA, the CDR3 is TGTGCCAGCAGTTTCAGGGCCACTGAAGCTTTCTTT. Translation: CASSFRATEAFF.

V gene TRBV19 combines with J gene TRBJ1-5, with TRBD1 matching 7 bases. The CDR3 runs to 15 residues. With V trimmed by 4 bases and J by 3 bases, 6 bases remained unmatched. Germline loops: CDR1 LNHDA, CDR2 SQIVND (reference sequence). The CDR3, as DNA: TGTGCCAGTAGTACACGACAGGGAAACAATCAGCCCCAGCATTTT. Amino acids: CASSTRQGNNQPQHF.

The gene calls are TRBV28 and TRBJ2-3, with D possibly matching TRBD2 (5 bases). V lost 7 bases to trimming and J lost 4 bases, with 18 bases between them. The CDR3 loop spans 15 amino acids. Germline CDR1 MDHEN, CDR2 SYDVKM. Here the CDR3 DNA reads TGTGCCAGCATCCGTGGGAGCATCATGGCAGATACGCAGTATTTT. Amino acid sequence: CASIRGSIMADTQYF.

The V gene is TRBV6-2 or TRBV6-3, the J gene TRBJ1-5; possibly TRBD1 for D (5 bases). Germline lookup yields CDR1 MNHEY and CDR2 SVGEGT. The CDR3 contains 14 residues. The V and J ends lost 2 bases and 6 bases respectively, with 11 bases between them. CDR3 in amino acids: CASSYNIGGQPQHF. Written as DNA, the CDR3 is TGTGCCAGCAGTTACAATATCGGGGGTCAGCCCCAGCATTTT.

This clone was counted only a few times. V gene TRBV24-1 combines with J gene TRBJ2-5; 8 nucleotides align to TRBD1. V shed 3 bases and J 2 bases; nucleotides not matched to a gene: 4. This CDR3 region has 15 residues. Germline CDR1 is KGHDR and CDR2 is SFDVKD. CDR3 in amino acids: CATSDNRGAQETQYF. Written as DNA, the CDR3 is TGTGCCACCAGTGATAACAGGGGGGCACAAGAGACCCAGTACTTC.

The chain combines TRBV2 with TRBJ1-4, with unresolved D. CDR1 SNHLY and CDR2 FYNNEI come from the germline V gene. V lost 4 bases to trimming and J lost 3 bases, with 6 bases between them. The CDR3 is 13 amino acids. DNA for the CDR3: TGTGCCAGCAGTGGGGCCTCTAATGAAAAACTGTTTTTT. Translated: CASSGASNEKLFF.